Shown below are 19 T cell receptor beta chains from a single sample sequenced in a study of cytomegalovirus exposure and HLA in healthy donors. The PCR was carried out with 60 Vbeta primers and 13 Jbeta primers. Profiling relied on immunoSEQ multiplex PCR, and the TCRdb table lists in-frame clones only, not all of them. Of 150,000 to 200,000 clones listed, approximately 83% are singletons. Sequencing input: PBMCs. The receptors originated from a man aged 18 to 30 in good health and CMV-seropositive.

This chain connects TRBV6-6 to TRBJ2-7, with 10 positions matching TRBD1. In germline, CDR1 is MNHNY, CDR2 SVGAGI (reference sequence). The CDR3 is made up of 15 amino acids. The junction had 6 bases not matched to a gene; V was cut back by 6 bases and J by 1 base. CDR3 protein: CASRRDRGKSYEQYF. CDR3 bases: TGTGCCAGCAGGAGGGACAGGGGAAAATCCTACGAGCAGTACTTC.

The CDR3 DNA is TGTGCCAGCAGTGGGACAGGGGATCAGCCCCAGCATTTT. It is translated as CASSGTGDQPQHF. This chain uses TRBV9 with TRBJ1-5, with 10 bases matching TRBD1. The CDR3 is made up of 13 amino acids. The V segment lost 5 bases and the J segment 5 bases; nucleotides outside the gene matches: 1. CDR1 SGDLS and CDR2 YYNGEE come from the germline V gene.

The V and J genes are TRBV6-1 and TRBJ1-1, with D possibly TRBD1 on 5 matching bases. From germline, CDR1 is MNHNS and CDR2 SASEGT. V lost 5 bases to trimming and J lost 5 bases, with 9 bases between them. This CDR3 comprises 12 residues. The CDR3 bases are TGTGCCAGCAGTTTCGGGGGGACTGAAGCTTTCTTT. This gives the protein CASSFGGTEAFF.

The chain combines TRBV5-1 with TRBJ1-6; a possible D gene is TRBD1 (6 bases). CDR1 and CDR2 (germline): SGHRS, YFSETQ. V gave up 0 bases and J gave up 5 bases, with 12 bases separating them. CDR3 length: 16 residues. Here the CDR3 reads CASSLERTAHNSPLHF. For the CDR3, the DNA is TGCGCCAGCAGCTTGGAGCGGACAGCCCATAATTCACCCCTCCACTTT.

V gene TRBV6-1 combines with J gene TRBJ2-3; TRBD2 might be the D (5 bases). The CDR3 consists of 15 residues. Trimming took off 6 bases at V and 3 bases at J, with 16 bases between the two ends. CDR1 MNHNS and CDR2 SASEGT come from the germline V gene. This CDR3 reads CASSLSGLGTDTQYF. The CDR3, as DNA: TGTGCCAGCAGCCTGAGCGGTCTGGGAACAGATACGCAGTATTTT.

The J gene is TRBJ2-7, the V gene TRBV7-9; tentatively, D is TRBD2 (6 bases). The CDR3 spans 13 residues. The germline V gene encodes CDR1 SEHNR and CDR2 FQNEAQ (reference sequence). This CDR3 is CSVGGGRSYEQYF. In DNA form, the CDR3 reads TGTTCCGTCGGTGGGGGGAGGTCCTACGAGCAGTACTTC. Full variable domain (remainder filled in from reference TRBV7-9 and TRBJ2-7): DTGVSQNPRHKITKRGQNVTFRCDPISEHNRLYWYRQTLGQGPEFLTYFQNEAQLEKSRLLSDRFSAERPKGSFSTLEIQRTEQGDSAMYLCSVGGGRSYEQYFGPGTRLTVT.

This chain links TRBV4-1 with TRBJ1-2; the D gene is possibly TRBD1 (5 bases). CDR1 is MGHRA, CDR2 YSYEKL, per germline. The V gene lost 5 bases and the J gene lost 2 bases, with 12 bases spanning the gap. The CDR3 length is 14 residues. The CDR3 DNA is TGCGCCAGCAGCACTCCTGACAGCAACTATGGCTACACCTTC. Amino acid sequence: CASSTPDSNYGYTF.

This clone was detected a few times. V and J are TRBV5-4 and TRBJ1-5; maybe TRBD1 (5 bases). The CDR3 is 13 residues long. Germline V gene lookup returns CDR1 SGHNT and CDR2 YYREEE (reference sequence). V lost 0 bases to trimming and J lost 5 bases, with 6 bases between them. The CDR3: CASSLAGDQPQHF. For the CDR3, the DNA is TGTGCCAGCAGCTTGGCGGGGGATCAGCCCCAGCATTTT.

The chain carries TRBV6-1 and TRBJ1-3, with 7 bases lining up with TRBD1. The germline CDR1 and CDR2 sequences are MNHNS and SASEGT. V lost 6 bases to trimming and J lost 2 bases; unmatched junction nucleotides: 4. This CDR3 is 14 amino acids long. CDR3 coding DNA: TGTGCCAGCAGCGCCGACAGGGCTGGAAACACCATATATTTT. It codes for CASSADRAGNTIYF.

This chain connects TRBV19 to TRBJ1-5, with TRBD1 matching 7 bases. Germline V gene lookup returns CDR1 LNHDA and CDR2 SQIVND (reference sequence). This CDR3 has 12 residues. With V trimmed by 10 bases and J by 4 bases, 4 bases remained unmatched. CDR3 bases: TGTGCCACCCGCAGGGGGAATCAGCCCCAGCATTTT. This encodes CATRRGNQPQHF.

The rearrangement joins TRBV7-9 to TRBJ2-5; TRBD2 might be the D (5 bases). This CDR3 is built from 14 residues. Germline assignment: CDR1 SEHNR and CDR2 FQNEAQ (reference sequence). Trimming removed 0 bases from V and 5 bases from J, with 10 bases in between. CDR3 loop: CASSLAAEWETQYF. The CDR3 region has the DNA TGTGCCAGCAGCTTAGCAGCGGAATGGGAGACCCAGTACTTC.

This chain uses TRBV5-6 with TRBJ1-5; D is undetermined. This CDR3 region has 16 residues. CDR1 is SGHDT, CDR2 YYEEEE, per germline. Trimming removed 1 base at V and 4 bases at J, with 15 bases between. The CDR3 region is CASSLWVVAGNQPQHF. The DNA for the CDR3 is TGTGCCAGCAGCTTGTGGGTGGTGGCGGGGAATCAGCCCCAGCATTTT.

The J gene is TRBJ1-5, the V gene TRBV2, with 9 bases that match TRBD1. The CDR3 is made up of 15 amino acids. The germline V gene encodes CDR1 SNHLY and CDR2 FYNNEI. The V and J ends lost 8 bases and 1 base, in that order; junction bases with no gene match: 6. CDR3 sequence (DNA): TGTGCCAGCCGTCCCGGGACAGGGAGCAATCAGCCCCAGCATTTT. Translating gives CASRPGTGSNQPQHF.

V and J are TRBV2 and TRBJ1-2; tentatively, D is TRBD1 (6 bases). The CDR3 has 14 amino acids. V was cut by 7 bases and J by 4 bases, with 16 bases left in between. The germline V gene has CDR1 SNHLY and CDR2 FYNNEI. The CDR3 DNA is TGTGCCAGCACCCTCGCAGAGGGGGTCTATGGCTACACCTTC. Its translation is CASTLAEGVYGYTF.

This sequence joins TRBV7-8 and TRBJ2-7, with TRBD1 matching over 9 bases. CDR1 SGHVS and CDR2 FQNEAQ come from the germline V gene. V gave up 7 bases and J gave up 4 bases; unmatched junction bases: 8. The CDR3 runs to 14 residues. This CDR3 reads CASNPQGAVYEQYF. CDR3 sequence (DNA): TGTGCCAGCAATCCACAGGGGGCTGTGTACGAGCAGTACTTC.

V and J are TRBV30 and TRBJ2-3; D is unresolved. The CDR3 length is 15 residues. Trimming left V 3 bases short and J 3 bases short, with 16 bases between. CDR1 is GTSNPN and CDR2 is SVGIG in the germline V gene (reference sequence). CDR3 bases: TGTGCCTGGAGCCGCCCTCCCTACGGGACAGATACGCAGTATTTT. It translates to CAWSRPPYGTDTQYF. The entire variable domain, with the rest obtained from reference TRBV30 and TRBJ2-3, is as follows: SQTIHQWPATLVQPVGSPLSLECTVEGTSNPNLYWYRQAAGRGLQLLFYSVGIGQISSEVPQNLSASRPQDRQFILSSKKLLLSDSGFYLCAWSRPPYGTDTQYFGPGTRLTVL.

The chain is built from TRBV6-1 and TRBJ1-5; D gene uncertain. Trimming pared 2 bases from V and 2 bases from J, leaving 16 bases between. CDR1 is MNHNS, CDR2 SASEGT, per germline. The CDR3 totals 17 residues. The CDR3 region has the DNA TGTGCCAGCAGTGAATCGGCCGCTCGGGTTGGCAATCAGCCCCAGCATTTT. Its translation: CASSESAARVGNQPQHF.

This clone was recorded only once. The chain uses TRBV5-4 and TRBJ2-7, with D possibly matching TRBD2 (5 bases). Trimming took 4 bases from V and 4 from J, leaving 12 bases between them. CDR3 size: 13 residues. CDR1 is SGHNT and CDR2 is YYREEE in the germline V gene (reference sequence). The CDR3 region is CASSRSGGYEQYF. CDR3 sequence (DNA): TGTGCCAGCAGCCGAAGTGGCGGGTACGAGCAGTACTTC.

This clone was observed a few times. CDR3 in amino acids: CASSSLDSLTEAFF. The CDR3, as DNA: TGTGCCAGCAGCTCACTGGACAGTTTGACAGAAGCTTTCTTT. The chain combines TRBV5-4 with TRBJ1-1, with D possibly TRBD1 on 6 matching bases. V lost 3 bases, J lost 8 bases, and 17 bases lay in between. The CDR3 runs 14 residues. Germline values: CDR1 SGHNT, CDR2 YYREEE (reference sequence).